This TCR beta chain emerged from a study of cytomegalovirus exposure and HLA in healthy donors. Study results and caveats: In a later analysis, first-cohort TCR clusters were found to tend to co-occur in the approximately 120 validation repertoires. Cytomegalovirus-associated status was assigned to roughly 160 TCR beta chains.

The donors were in the approximately 120-subject validation cohort; that cohort was separate from the roughly 700-subject first cohort. CDR3 length: 14 amino acids. V lost 1 base and J lost 3, with 9 bases in between. CDR1 and CDR2 from the germline V gene are SEHNR and FQNEAQ (reference sequence). TCRdb keeps only in-frame clones here, not all; method: immunoSEQ multiplex PCR. The data hold roughly 77,000 clones, with around 95% observed a single time. As regards this clone: Its antigen is unknown.

The sample comprised PBMCs. J is TRBJ1-2 and V is TRBV7-9, with TRBD1 as a possible D gene (6 bases). The sequence came from a woman aged 18-30 years in good health and CMV-seronegative. The CDR3 sequence is CASSLGYRDYGYTF. The CDR3 bases are TGTGCCAGCAGCTTAGGTTACAGGGACTATGGCTACACCTTC.